These 30 T cell receptor beta chains share one sample of origin, sequenced in a study of T cells in women clearing cervical HPV infection. Profiling relied on immunoSEQ multiplex PCR, and the TCRdb table lists in-frame clones only, not all of them. In all, the sample yields tens of thousands of clones. Sequenced material: blood buffy coat. Receptors were obtained from a woman aged 18-70 years with a cervical HPV16 infection that either progressed to CIN3+ or cleared (not recorded which).

Remarks on this clone: The read ends 3 residues shy of where the CDR3 ends; the end is completed using the germline J gene. The V and J genes are TRBV5-1 and TRBJ1-5; D is perhaps TRBD1 (5 bases). V lost 4 bases and J lost 4, with 12 bases in between. There are 14 residues in the CDR3. The germline V gene encodes CDR1 SGHRS and CDR2 YFSETQ. Here the CDR3 reads CASSPGEGNQPQHF. The CDR3 DNA, read in part, is TGCGCCAGCAGCCCGGGGGAAGGAAATCAGCCC.

The covered CDR3 bases are TGTGCCAGCAGTTATTGGACAGGGGGCGTCACCGGGGAG. Encoded protein: CASSYWTGGVTGE. In full, the CDR3 is CASSYWTGGVTGELFF. J is TRBJ2-2 and V is TRBV6-2 or TRBV6-3, with 11 nucleotides matching TRBD1. Coverage ceases 3 residues before the CDR3 finishes, and the germline J gene fills in the end. CDR1 and CDR2 (germline): MNHEY, SVGEGT. The CDR3 is 16 residues long. Trimming removed 3 bases from V and 4 bases from J; junction bases left unmatched: 4.

As for this clone: The CDR3 extends 3 residues past the end of the read, so its final part is completed from the germline J gene. The chain uses TRBV5-1 and TRBJ2-4, with a weak D call TRBD2 (5 bases). In germline, CDR1 is SGHRS, CDR2 YFSETQ. The CDR3 runs 12 residues. The CDR3 bases that were read are TGCGCCAGCAGCTTGGCCGGGGATAAT. It encodes CASSLAGDN. The entire CDR3 protein is CASSLAGDNQYF.

Turning to this clone: The read is 3 residues too short to cover the CDR3 end, so that end is filled in from the germline J gene. The rearrangement joins TRBV11-1 to TRBJ2-7, with a possible D match to TRBD1 (6 bases). Trimming left V 6 bases short and J 2 bases short, with 17 bases between. The CDR3 has 15 amino acids. Germline-derived CDR1 and CDR2 are SGHAT and FQDESV (reference sequence). The sequenced CDR3 bases are TGTGCCAGCAGTTTCGGACAGACAGAGACCTACGAG. Its translation: CASSFGQTETYE. The whole CDR3 sequence reads CASSFGQTETYEQYF.

Comments on this clone: The observed sequence ends 3 residues before the CDR3 terminus, with the missing tail filled in from the germline J gene. This sequence joins TRBV30 and TRBJ2-3; TRBD1 might be the D (6 bases). The CDR3 runs to 18 residues. The germline V gene has CDR1 GTSNPN and CDR2 SVGIG (reference sequence). Trimming took 3 bases from V and 0 from J, leaving 22 bases between them. The sequenced part of the CDR3 DNA is TGTGCCTGGAGGGACCCCCGCCGCAGGGGTTGGAGCACAGATACG. This sequence encodes CAWRDPRRRGWSTDT. The whole CDR3 protein is CAWRDPRRRGWSTDTQYF.

As regards this clone: The missing CDR3 end, 3 residues past where the read stops, is filled in from the germline J gene. V and J are TRBV6-1 and TRBJ2-7; no firm D call. The V gene lost 4 bases and the J gene lost 0 bases, with 4 bases spanning the gap. The CDR3 sequence is 12 residues long. From germline, CDR1 is MNHNS and CDR2 SASEGT. The CDR3 protein is CASSGSSYEQYF. The part of the CDR3 DNA that was read is TGTGCCAGCAGTGGCAGCTCCTACGAG.

Turning to this clone: The read gets to within 3 residues of the CDR3 end, and the germline J gene fills in the rest. The rearrangement links TRBV20-1 to TRBJ2-4, with 12 bases identical to TRBD2. Germline V gene data show CDR1 as DFQATT and CDR2 as SNEGSKA (reference sequence). The CDR3 is 18 amino acids. Trimming took 5 bases from V and 1 from J; bases not matched to a gene: 12. CDR3 region: CSADRASGGVPAKNIQYF. Partial CDR3 DNA: TGCAGTGCTGATCGGGCTAGCGGGGGGGTCCCTGCCAAAAACATT.

Details on this clone: Coverage ceases 3 residues before the CDR3 finishes, and the germline J gene fills in the end. The chain links TRBV4-1 to TRBJ2-3; D not certain. Per the germline V gene, CDR1 is MGHRA and CDR2 is YSYEKL. Trimming stripped 0 bases from V and 7 bases from J, with 17 bases between. The length of the CDR3 is 16 residues. Here the CDR3 reads CASSQEGRSNAHTQYF. The sequenced CDR3 bases are TGCGCCAGCAGCCAAGAAGGTCGTTCAAACGCCCATACG.

Turning to this clone: The read terminates 3 residues before the CDR3 end, so the remaining end is supplied by the germline J gene. V is TRBV9 and J is TRBJ2-3; 9 bases align to TRBD1. The junction had 8 bases not matched to a gene; V was cut back by 3 bases and J by 0 bases. Germline assignment: CDR1 SGDLS and CDR2 YYNGEE. The CDR3 extends over 17 amino acids. CDR3 protein: CASSAVGGQGSTDTQYF. CDR3 DNA (partial): TGTGCCAGCAGCGCCGTAGGGGGACAGGGTAGCACAGATACG.

With respect to this clone: The sequence runs out 3 residues before the end of the CDR3; the remainder is reconstructed from the germline J gene. The sample carries other DNA sequences with the same CDR3. J is TRBJ1-3 and V is TRBV19; 9 bases match TRBD1. V gave up 8 bases and J gave up 2 bases; unmatched junction bases: 4. CDR1 is LNHDA and CDR2 is SQIVND in the germline V gene (reference sequence). This CDR3 region has 14 residues. CDR3 in amino acids: CASSGQGTGNTIYF. CDR3 DNA (partial): TGTGCCAGTTCGGGACAGGGCACTGGAAACACC.

For this clone: Read coverage stops 3 residues before the CDR3 terminus; the germline J gene supplies the remainder. The V gene is TRBV30, the J gene TRBJ1-1; maybe TRBD1 (5 bases). Germline CDR1 and CDR2: GTSNPN and SVGIG (reference sequence). CDR3 length: 14 amino acids. CDR3 in amino acids: CAWSISGGDTEAFF. The CDR3 DNA, read in part, is TGTGCTTGGTCTATTTCGGGGGGGGACACTGAA. Together with reference TRBV30 and TRBJ1-1, the CDR3 gives the full variable domain: SQTIHQWPATLVQPVGSPLSLECTVEGTSNPNLYWYRQAAGRGLQLLFYSVGIGQISSEVPQNLSASRPQDRQFILSSKKLLLSDSGFYLCAWSISGGDTEAFFGQGTRLTVV.

Turning to this clone: Read coverage stops 3 residues before the CDR3 terminus; the germline J gene supplies the remainder. The gene calls are TRBV5-1 and TRBJ1-1, with D hard to call. Per germline, CDR1 SGHRS and CDR2 YFSETQ. The CDR3 length is 13 residues. The CDR3 bases that were read are TGCGCCAGCAGGCCGGAACCGCCCGGGGAA. Translation gives CASRPEPPGE. The entire CDR3 is CASRPEPPGEAFF.

On this clone: The CDR3 extends 3 residues past the end of the read, so its final part is completed from the germline J gene. This chain uses TRBV18 with TRBJ1-1, with TRBD1 matching 7 bases. V lost 3 bases, J lost 5 bases, and 6 bases stayed unmatched. The CDR3 consists of 14 residues. CDR1 and CDR2 (germline): KGHSH, LQKENI. Partial CDR3 DNA: TGTGCCAGCTCACCGAGACAGGGTTCAACTGAA. It yields the protein CASSPRQGSTE. The CDR3 reads in full as CASSPRQGSTEAFF.

Regarding this clone: The CDR3 is cut off 3 residues early in the read; its end comes from the germline J gene. The rearrangement links TRBV18 to TRBJ1-4; 8 positions agree with TRBD1. Germline lookup yields CDR1 KGHSH and CDR2 LQKENI. The length of the CDR3 is 14 residues. The CDR3 sequence: CASSPGQDNSPLFF. The covered CDR3 bases are TGTGCCAGCTCCCCGGGACAGGATAATTCACCA.

Considering frequency, this clone is medium-sized. Read sequence stops 3 residues before the CDR3 end, and the germline J gene provides the missing end. The gene calls are TRBV11-2 and TRBJ1-6, with 8 positions matching TRBD1. V gave up 6 bases and J gave up 7 bases; unmatched junction bases: 8. The CDR3 length is 15 residues. CDR1 is SGHAT and CDR2 is FQNNGV in the germline V gene. The covered CDR3 bases are TGTGCCAGCAGACCCGCCGGACAGGGCAATTCACCC. Protein: CASRPAGQGNSP. In full, the CDR3 is CASRPAGQGNSPLHF.

As regards this clone: Read sequence stops 3 residues before the CDR3 end, and the germline J gene provides the missing end. This chain joins TRBV5-1 and TRBJ1-2; the D gene is possibly TRBD1 (6 bases). The germline V gene has CDR1 SGHRS and CDR2 YFSETQ. This CDR3 spans 13 amino acids. CDR3 bases read: TGCGCCAGCAGCTTGGACAGGGTAGGGGGC. Amino acid sequence: CASSLDRVGG. The full CDR3 protein reads CASSLDRVGGYTF. The complete variable domain, with remaining parts taken from reference TRBV5-1 and TRBJ1-2, reads KAGVTQTPRYLIKTRGQQVTLSCSPISGHRSVSWYQQTPGQGLQFLFEYFSETQRNKGNFPGRFSGRQFSNSRSEMNVSTLELGDSALYLCASSLDRVGGYTFGSGTRLTVV.

Worth noting for this clone: The read gets to within 3 residues of the CDR3 end, and the germline J gene fills in the rest. The rearrangement joins TRBV12-3 or TRBV12-4 to TRBJ2-3; TRBD2 aligns across 8 bases. V shed 6 bases and J 1 base; nucleotides not matched to a gene: 9. The CDR3 length is 16 residues. This CDR3 reads CASSPERGSRTDTQYF. The DNA read from the CDR3 is TGTGCCAGCAGCCCTGAGCGGGGGTCACGCACAGATACG.

With respect to this clone: Read sequence stops 3 residues before the CDR3 end, and the germline J gene provides the missing end. The V call is TRBV30, the J call TRBJ2-2; 9 bases align to TRBD1. The germline gives CDR1 GTSNPN, CDR2 SVGIG (reference sequence). CDR3 length: 13 residues. The chain's CDR3 is CAWGGQGNSPLFF. CDR3 bases read: TGTGCCTGGGGAGGACAGGGGAATTCACCG.

Turning to this clone: Read sequence stops 3 residues before the CDR3 end, and the germline J gene provides the missing end. This sequence joins TRBV18 and TRBJ2-3, with D possibly being TRBD2 (5 bases). Germline V gene lookup returns CDR1 KGHSH and CDR2 LQKENI. The CDR3 totals 14 residues. The CDR3 is CASSPPQRQETQYF. Incomplete CDR3 DNA: TGTGCCAGCTCACCACCTCAGCGGCAAGAGACG.

Concerning this clone: Coverage ceases 3 residues before the CDR3 finishes, and the germline J gene fills in the end. The chain combines TRBV12-3 or TRBV12-4 with TRBJ1-4, with 7 bases matching TRBD1. The CDR3 extends over 15 amino acids. The J segment lost 4 bases and the V segment lost 5 bases, leaving 7 bases of the junction unmatched. The CDR3 loop reads CASSLPTGSNEKLFF. The part of the CDR3 DNA that was read is TGTGCCAGCAGTCTACCGACAGGGAGTAATGAAAAA.

Comment on this clone: The CDR3 end lies 3 residues beyond the end of the read and is filled in from the germline J gene. The V gene is TRBV2, the J gene TRBJ2-2; possibly TRBD2 for D (6 bases). The germline V gene has CDR1 SNHLY and CDR2 FYNNEI. The CDR3 loop spans 13 amino acids. CDR3 sequence reads: CASSGGGWSPLFF. The sequenced part of the CDR3 DNA is TGTGCCAGCAGTGGAGGAGGGTGGTCACCG.

Concerning this clone: One end of the junction does not line up with germline, which may come from a read error. The read terminates 3 residues ahead of where the CDR3 ends, so the germline J gene completes it. The V gene is TRBV4-2, the J gene TRBJ1-3, with D tentatively TRBD1 (5 bases). CDR3 size: 14 residues. Per germline, CDR1 LGHNA and CDR2 YNFKEQ. The covered CDR3 bases are TGCGCCAGCAGCACAGGAAGCTCTGGAAACACC. This encodes CASSTGSSGNT. The CDR3 in full is CASSTGSSGNTIYF.

A note on this clone: Coverage ceases 3 residues before the CDR3 finishes, and the germline J gene fills in the end. The chain couples TRBV20-1 to TRBJ1-6; no definite D call. Trimming shortened V by 3 bases and J by 9 bases, and 3 bases separated the two germline ends. The CDR3 consists of 10 residues. CDR1 is DFQATT, CDR2 SNEGSKA, per germline (reference sequence). CDR3 bases read: TGCAGTGCTAGCGGTTCACCC. Its translation: CSASGSP. The CDR3, in full, reads CSASGSPLHF.

CDR3 loop: CASSLPGLAGRTDTQYF. The DNA read from the CDR3 is TGTGCCAGCAGCCTACCGGGACTAGCGGGACGCACAGATACG. V and J are TRBV4-2 and TRBJ2-3; the match to TRBD2 covers 13 bases. The read comes to an end 3 residues before the CDR3 does, leaving the germline J gene to fill in the end. The CDR3 loop spans 17 amino acids. V lost 4 bases to trimming and J lost 1 base; unmatched junction nucleotides: 5. Germline CDR1 and CDR2: LGHNA and YNFKEQ.

Remarks on this clone: The read comes to an end 3 residues before the CDR3 does, leaving the germline J gene to fill in the end. The gene calls are TRBV2 and TRBJ1-2, with 9 bases identical to TRBD1. The CDR3 consists of 16 residues. Losses at the gene ends were 6 bases for V and 5 bases for J; bases not matched to a gene: 13. CDR1 is SNHLY, CDR2 FYNNEI, per germline. The CDR3 protein is CASSTIGTGTPYGYTF. The sequenced CDR3 bases are TGTGCCAGCAGCACGATTGGGACAGGGACCCCTTATGGC.

Notes on this clone: The CDR3 goes on 3 residues after the read ends, and that part is filled in from the germline J gene. The chain uses TRBV7-9 and TRBJ1-1, with D possibly matching TRBD1 (6 bases). This CDR3 has 15 residues. Germline V gene lookup returns CDR1 SEHNR and CDR2 FQNEAQ (reference sequence). The CDR3 reads CASSLLAGGQETAFF. CDR3 DNA, as far as it was read: TGTGCCAGCAGCTTACTAGCGGGGGGACAAGAGACA.

Notes on this clone: Read sequence stops 3 residues before the CDR3 end, and the germline J gene provides the missing end. The V call is TRBV7-7, the J call TRBJ2-5; D not resolved. CDR3 length equals 14 residues. With 0 bases removed from V and 4 bases from J, the gap between germline ends came to 9 bases. CDR1 and CDR2 (germline): SSHAT, FNYEAQ (reference sequence). Partial CDR3 DNA: TGTGCCAGCAGCTTAGCATCCAATTCAGAGACC. Its translation is CASSLASNSET. From start to end, the CDR3 is CASSLASNSETQYF.

A word on this clone: The read stops 3 residues short of the end of the CDR3; the missing end is completed from the germline J gene. The genes are TRBV19 and TRBJ1-6; TRBD1 aligns across 11 bases. The V segment lost 3 bases and the J segment 3 bases; nucleotides outside the gene matches: 7. CDR1 and CDR2 from the germline V gene are LNHDA and SQIVND (reference sequence). This CDR3 is built from 18 residues. The CDR3 is CASSIRRTGGSYNSPLHF. Partial CDR3 DNA: TGTGCCAGTAGTATCCGCCGGACAGGGGGCAGCTATAATTCACCC.

About this clone itself: The read halts 3 residues ahead of the CDR3 end, with the missing end drawn from the germline J gene. V is TRBV7-9 and J is TRBJ1-1; no clear D. Germline CDR1 reads SEHNR; CDR2 reads FQNEAQ (reference sequence). This CDR3 has 11 amino acids. Incomplete CDR3 DNA: TGTGCCAGCAGCTTGGGCAATGAG. Translating gives CASSLGNE. From start to end, the CDR3 is CASSLGNEAFF.

A remark on this clone: With the read ending 3 residues before the CDR3 end, the germline J gene is used to fill in that end. The rearrangement uses TRBV5-1 and TRBJ1-2, with 7 nucleotides matching TRBD1. From germline, CDR1 is SGHRS and CDR2 YFSETQ. The length of the CDR3 is 15 residues. V shed 4 bases, J shed 3 bases, and the junction held 9 bases outside the gene matches. CDR3 DNA (partial): TGCGCCAGCAGCCCCGGAGACAGGGAATACTATGGC. Translation gives CASSPGDREYYG. The CDR3 in its entirety is CASSPGDREYYGYTF.